The sequence of this T cell receptor beta chain was determined in a study of blood T cells in healthy people across ages. A J-beta primer mix and a sample-barcoded 5' primer were used in a second PCR of roughly 7 to 12 cycles. Carrying 12 random nucleotides, a template-switch adaptor labeled each individual cDNA molecule. TCRdb re-called the 5' RACE reads with MiXCR, one entry per CDR3 protein. The table lists some 800,000 distinct CDR3 sequences, approximately 25% of them singletons, with 3.7% in the top ten. V lost 2 bases and J lost 0; bases outside the gene matches: 7. The germline V gene encodes CDR1 MGHDK and CDR2 SYGVNS. The CDR3 consists of 17 residues. The sample was also reused in another study, on T cells of mothers and their children.

The origin of this receptor is a boy younger than 18 in good health. The V and J genes are TRBV25-1 and TRBJ2-7; TRBD1 agrees at 10 bases. The sample taken for sequencing was blood. The CDR3 is CASSEGFGTGVSYEQYF. As DNA, the CDR3 is TGTGCCAGCAGTGAAGGGTTCGGGACAGGGGTCTCCTACGAGCAGTACTTC.